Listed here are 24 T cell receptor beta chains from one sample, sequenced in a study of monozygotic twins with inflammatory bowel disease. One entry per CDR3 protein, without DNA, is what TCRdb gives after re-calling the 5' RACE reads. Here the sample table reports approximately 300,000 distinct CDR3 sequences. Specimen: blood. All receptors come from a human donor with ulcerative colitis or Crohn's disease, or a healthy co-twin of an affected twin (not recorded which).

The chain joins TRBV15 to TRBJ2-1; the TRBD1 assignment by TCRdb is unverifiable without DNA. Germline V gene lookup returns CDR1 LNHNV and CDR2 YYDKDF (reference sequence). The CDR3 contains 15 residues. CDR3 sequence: CATSEGAGVYNEQFF. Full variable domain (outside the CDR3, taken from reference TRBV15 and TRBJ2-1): DAMVIQNPRYQVTQFGKPVTLSCSQTLNHNVMYWYQQKSSQAPKLLFHYYDKDFNNEADTPDNFQSRRPNTSFCFLDIRSPGLGDTAMYLCATSEGAGVYNEQFFGPGTRLTVL.

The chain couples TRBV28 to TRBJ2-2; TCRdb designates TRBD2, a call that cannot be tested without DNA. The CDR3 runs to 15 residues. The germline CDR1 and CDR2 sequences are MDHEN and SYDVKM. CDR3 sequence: CASSPWTSGTGELFF.

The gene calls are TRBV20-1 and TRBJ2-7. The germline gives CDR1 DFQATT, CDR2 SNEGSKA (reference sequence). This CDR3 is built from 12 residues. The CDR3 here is CSARAYSYEQYF.

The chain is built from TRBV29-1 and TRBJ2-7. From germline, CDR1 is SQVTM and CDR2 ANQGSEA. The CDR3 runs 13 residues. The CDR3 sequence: CSVDGGNTYEQYF.

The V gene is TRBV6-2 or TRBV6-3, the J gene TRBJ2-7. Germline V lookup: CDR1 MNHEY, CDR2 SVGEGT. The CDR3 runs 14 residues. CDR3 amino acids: CASSYSNRGYEQYF.

The CDR3: CASSPRSPGETQYF. The chain links TRBV7-8 to TRBJ2-5; absent DNA, TCRdb's TRBD1 call cannot be checked. CDR3 size: 14 residues. The V gene's germline CDR1 is SGHVS and CDR2 FQNEAQ.

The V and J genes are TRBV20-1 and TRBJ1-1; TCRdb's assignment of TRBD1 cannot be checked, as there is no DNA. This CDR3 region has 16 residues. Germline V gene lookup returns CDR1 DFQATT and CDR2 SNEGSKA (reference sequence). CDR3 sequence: CSARDWPATGQLLAFF.

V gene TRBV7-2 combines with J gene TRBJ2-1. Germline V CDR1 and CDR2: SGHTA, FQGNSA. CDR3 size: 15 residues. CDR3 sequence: CASSLSASRVDEQFF.

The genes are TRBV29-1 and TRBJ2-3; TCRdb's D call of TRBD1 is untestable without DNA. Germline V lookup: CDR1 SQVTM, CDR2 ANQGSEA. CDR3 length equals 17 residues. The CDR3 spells CSSHLGARDQSTDTQYF.

This chain's CDR3 is CASSLADGQKSKDFSYNSPLHF. The chain has TRBV11-1 and TRBJ1-6; lacking DNA, the TRBD1 call made by TCRdb goes unchecked. CDR1 and CDR2 (germline): SGHAT, FQDESV (reference sequence). There are 22 residues in the CDR3.

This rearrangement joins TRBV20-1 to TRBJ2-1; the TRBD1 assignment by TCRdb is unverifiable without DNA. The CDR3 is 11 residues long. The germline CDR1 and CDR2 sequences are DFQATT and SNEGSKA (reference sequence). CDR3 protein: CRLTGVNEQFF.

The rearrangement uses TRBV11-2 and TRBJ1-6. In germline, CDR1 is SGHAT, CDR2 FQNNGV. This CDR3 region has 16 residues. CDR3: CASSFAGGYYNSPLHF.

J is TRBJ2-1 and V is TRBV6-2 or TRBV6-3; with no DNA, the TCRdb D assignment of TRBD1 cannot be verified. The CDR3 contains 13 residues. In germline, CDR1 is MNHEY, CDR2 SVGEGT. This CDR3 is CASTRGTRDEQFF.

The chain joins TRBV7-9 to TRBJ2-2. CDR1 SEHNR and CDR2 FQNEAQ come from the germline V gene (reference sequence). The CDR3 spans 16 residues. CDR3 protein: CASSLFLQRNTGELFF.

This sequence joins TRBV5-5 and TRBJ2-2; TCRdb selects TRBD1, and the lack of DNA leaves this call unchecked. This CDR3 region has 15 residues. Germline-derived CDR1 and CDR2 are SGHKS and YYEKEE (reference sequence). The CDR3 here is CASSVPGGSGGELFF.

CDR3 amino acids: CASIAGTVSYEQYF. The chain uses TRBV6-1 and TRBJ2-7; TCRdb names TRBD1, which stays unverified in the absence of DNA. The CDR3 runs to 14 residues. CDR1 is MNHNS, CDR2 SASEGT, per germline.

The CDR3 loop reads CASTLRTGDYEQYF. The gene calls are TRBV12-3 or TRBV12-4 and TRBJ2-7; the TCRdb D gene call, TRBD1, has no DNA to confirm it. The CDR3 has 14 amino acids.

CDR3 sequence reads: CSVVVQRNTEAFF. The chain employs TRBV29-1 and TRBJ1-1. The CDR3 runs to 13 residues. The germline V gene has CDR1 SQVTM and CDR2 ANQGSEA.

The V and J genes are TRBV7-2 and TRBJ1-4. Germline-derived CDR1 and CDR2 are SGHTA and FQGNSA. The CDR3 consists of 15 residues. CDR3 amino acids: CASSLGQLTNEKLFF.

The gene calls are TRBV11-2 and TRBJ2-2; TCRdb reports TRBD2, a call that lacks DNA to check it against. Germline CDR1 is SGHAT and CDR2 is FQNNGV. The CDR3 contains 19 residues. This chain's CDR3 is CASSSLGASGGPGTGELFF.

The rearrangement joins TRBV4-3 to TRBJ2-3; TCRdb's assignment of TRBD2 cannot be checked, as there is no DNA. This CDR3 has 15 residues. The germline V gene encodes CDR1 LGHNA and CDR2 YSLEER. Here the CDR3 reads CASSQDRRGPDTQYF.

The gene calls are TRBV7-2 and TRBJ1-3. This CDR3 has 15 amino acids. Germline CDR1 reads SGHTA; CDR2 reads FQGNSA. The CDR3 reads CASSLEAGIGNTIYF. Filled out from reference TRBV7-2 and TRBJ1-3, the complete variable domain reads GAGVSQSPSNKVTEKGKDVELRCDPISGHTALYWYRQSLGQGLEFLIYFQGNSAPDKSGLPSDRFSAERTGGSVSTLTIQRTQQEDSAVYLCASSLEAGIGNTIYFGEGSWLTVV.

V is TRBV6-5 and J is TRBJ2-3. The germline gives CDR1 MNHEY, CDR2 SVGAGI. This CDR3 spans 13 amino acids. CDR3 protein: CASRRDGTDTQYF.

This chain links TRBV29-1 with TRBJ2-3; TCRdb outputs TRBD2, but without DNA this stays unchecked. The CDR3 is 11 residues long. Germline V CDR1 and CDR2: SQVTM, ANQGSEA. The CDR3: CSAAGPDTQYF.